These T cell receptor beta chains were read from a single sample in a study of T-cell reconstitution after alpha-beta-depleted transplantation in children. TCRdb called the PCR reads again in MiXCR, with one record for every CDR3 protein. The data hold some 180,000 distinct CDR3 sequences, with under 8.5% observed a single time. This sample comprised PBMCs, obtained before TCRalphabeta/CD19-depleted stem cell transplant. Receptors originate from a boy aged 2 to 10 with acute lymphoblastic leukemia, due to receive a stem cell transplant. Each CDR3 is given with its conserved first and last residue. A D gene is named only where the DNA matches it firmly. The size entry is marked missing in some rows and otherwise reads once, few, many or a size class.

TRBJ2-3 | TRBV20-1 | many | NA | CSAPIRLPGTEFGGTQYF | TGCAGTGCCCCGATACGTTTACCCGGGACGGAGTTTGGGGGTACGCAGTATTTT
TRBJ2-5 | TRBV6-1 | NA | TRBD1 | CAGRDREQETQYF | TGTGCCGGAAGGGACAGGGAACAAGAGACCCAGTACTTC
TRBJ2-3 | TRBV2 | few | NA | CASSEAQGFADTQYF | TGTGCCAGCAGTGAAGCACAGGGCTTCGCAGATACGCAGTATTTT
TRBJ1-1 | TRBV12-3/TRBV12-4 | many | NA | CASSLGALGNTEAFF | TGTGCCAGCAGTTTAGGGGCGTTGGGTAACACTGAAGCTTTCTTT
TRBJ2-1 | TRBV4-3 | many | NA | CASSLGPAVVNEQFF | TGCGCCAGCAGCCTGGGCCCAGCGGTGGTAAATGAGCAGTTCTTC
TRBJ2-5 | TRBV28 | NA | NA | CASSLPGEETQYF | TGTGCCAGCTCCTTACCAGGGGAAGAGACCCAGTACTTC
TRBJ2-1 | TRBV7-2 | once | TRBD2 | CASSLSVAGSNEQFF | TGTGCCAGCAGCTTATCTGTAGCGGGTTCCAATGAGCAGTTCTTC
TRBJ2-7 | TRBV20-1 | many | NA | CSARASSYEQYF | TGCAGTGCTAGAGCTTCGAGTTACGAGCAGTACTTC
TRBJ2-2 | TRBV20-1 | many | TRBD2 | CSARDLAGKTGELFF | TGCAGTGCTAGAGATCTAGCGGGAAAGACCGGGGAGCTGTTTTTT
TRBJ2-1 | TRBV25-1 | many | NA | CASSGGTWDEQFF | TGTGCCAGCAGTGGGGGGACGTGGGATGAGCAGTTCTTC
TRBJ2-1 | TRBV20-1 | NA | TRBD2 | CSASGLAGRYNEQFF | TGCAGTGCTAGTGGCCTAGCGGGACGATACAATGAGCAGTTCTTC
TRBJ2-2 | TRBV28 | many | NA | CATHDLGRGRTLNTGELFF | TGTGCCACCCATGATTTAGGAAGGGGACGGACCCTTAACACCGGGGAGCTGTTTTTT
TRBJ2-3 | TRBV20-1 | NA | TRBD2 | CSAAILAGGMDTQYF | TGCAGTGCTGCGATACTAGCGGGAGGTATGGATACGCAGTATTTT
TRBJ2-2 | TRBV27 | NA | TRBD2 | CASASGRAAGELFF | TGTGCCAGCGCTAGCGGGAGGGCCGCCGGGGAGCTGTTTTTT
TRBJ1-3 | TRBV6-5 | NA | TRBD1 | CASSYRPGGEGNTIYF | TGTGCCAGCAGTTACCGGCCAGGGGGCGAAGGAAACACCATATATTTT
TRBJ2-3 | TRBV12-3/TRBV12-4 | many | TRBD2 | CASTTSGDSTDTQYF | TGTGCCAGTACGACTAGCGGAGATAGCACAGATACGCAGTATTTT
TRBJ2-2 | TRBV6-2/TRBV6-3 | few | NA | CASSLLEGTGELFF | TGTGCCAGCAGTTTGCTAGAAGGCACCGGGGAGCTGTTTTTT
TRBJ2-3 | TRBV11-2 | many | TRBD2 | CASSPGGANVDTQYF | TGTGCCAGCAGCCCCGGGGGGGCCAATGTAGATACGCAGTATTTT
TRBJ1-1 | TRBV28 | NA | NA | CASTPRHAGTEAFF | TGTGCCAGCACTCCTCGACACGCTGGCACTGAAGCTTTCTTT
TRBJ2-5 | TRBV15 | many | TRBD2 | CATSRSLADWYQETQYF | TGTGCCACCAGCAGGAGTCTAGCGGATTGGTACCAAGAGACCCAGTACTTC
TRBJ2-3 | TRBV30 | few | NA | CAWSVNGGSDTQYF | TGTGCCTGGAGTGTTAACGGGGGTTCAGATACGCAGTATTTT
TRBJ2-7 | TRBV25-1 | many | NA | CASSAYEQYF | TGTGCCAGCAGCGCCTACGAGCAGTACTTC
TRBJ2-1 | TRBV7-2 | NA | TRBD2 | CASSFGFSGSAYNEQFF | TGTGCCAGCAGCTTCGGGTTTAGCGGGAGCGCCTACAATGAGCAGTTCTTC
TRBJ2-3 | TRBV4-1 | NA | TRBD2 | CASSTRLAGGTDTQYF | TGCGCCAGCAGCACCCGACTAGCTGGGGGCACAGATACGCAGTATTTT
TRBJ2-7 | TRBV7-9 | many | NA | CASSRAGESEQYF | TGTGCCAGCAGCCGAGCAGGGGAAAGCGAGCAGTACTTC